One T cell receptor beta chain is described in this entry. Antigen specificity is unknown. The data belong to a study of cytomegalovirus exposure and HLA in healthy donors. The PCR made use of 60 Vbeta and 13 Jbeta primers. Some clones are missing from TCRdb's copy, which holds only in-frame ones; the method was immunoSEQ multiplex PCR. The sample holds under 150,000 clones, around 79% seen once. The germline CDR1 and CDR2 sequences are MRHNA and SNTAGT. The CDR3 is 13 residues long. V dropped 4 bases and J dropped 2; count of bases not matched to a gene: 1. The study, taken as a whole, reports: Most likely, a cluster of highly shared sequence variants arose as a sequencing artifact.

The source of this sequence is a man aged 18-30 years in good health and CMV-seronegative. The rearrangement uses TRBV6-4 and TRBJ1-2; 7 bases map to TRBD1. Sequenced material: PBMCs. The CDR3 region has the DNA TGTGCCAGCAGTGGGGGACAGAACTATGGCTACACCTTC. It is translated as CASSGGQNYGYTF.